This section outlines one TCR beta chain sequence together with its context. Genomic DNA of each subset was evenly split across several immunoSEQ plates. Using immunoSEQ multiplex PCR, the repertoire was profiled, and TCRdb retains in-frame clones only, with some absent. The sample comprises about 2.3 million clones, approximately 95% of which are singletons, and 0.39% rests with the top ten. This specimen belongs to a study of shared clonotypes between healthy human individuals. Turning to the study itself: CD4 naive and memory got three plates each, CD8 naive two, CD8 memory one.

Nashville, Tennessee was home to all donors, who were Caucasian adults. The sample comprised naive CD4+ T cells from PBMCs. The subset was: CD45RA+ positively selected. The source of this sequence is a man between 18 and 35 years old in good health. Some clones in this sample may be carry-over from other donors' samples.

Here the CDR3 DNA reads TGTGCCAGCTCACCAGTCGTGGGAGCTGGTTACGAGCAGTACTTC. This translates into CASSPVVGAGYEQYF. The chain has TRBV18 and TRBJ2-7, with a weak D call TRBD2 (5 bases). Germline V lookup: CDR1 KGHSH, CDR2 LQKENI. V lost 2 bases, J lost 4 bases, and 15 bases lay in between. This CDR3 is 15 amino acids long.